The 26 T cell receptor beta chains given below trace back to one sample, sequenced in a study of identical twins. One entry per CDR3 protein results from TCRdb running MiXCR on the 5' RACE reads. The sample records roughly 1,500,000 distinct CDR3 sequences, around 29% being singletons. Sequencing was carried out using cord blood. These receptors were taken from a newborn girl in good health.

V and J are TRBV18 and TRBJ1-2; no clear D. There are 15 residues in the CDR3. Germline V gene sequence: CDR1 KGHSH, CDR2 LQKENI. V was clipped by 1 base and J by 3 bases, with 12 bases between them. The CDR3 region is CASSPQTASDYGYTF. CDR3 DNA: TGTGCCAGCTCACCACAAACGGCGTCGGACTATGGCTACACCTTC.

This clonotype was counted a few times. The DNA of the CDR3 is TGCAGTGCTAGCATCTTTGACGAGCAGTACTTC. This gives the protein CSASIFDEQYF. This chain uses TRBV20-1 with TRBJ2-5; D gene ambiguous. The J call may not be correct, given that the DNA end is closer to TRBJ2-7. The CDR3 covers 11 residues. CDR1 is DFQATT, CDR2 SNEGSKA, per germline (reference sequence).

In this sample, this clonotype turned up a few times. The V call is TRBV12-3 or TRBV12-4, the J call TRBJ2-3; D is uncertain. V was cut by 1 base and J by 13 bases, with 12 bases left in between. CDR3 size: 12 residues. The CDR3 is CASSLGSDAEYF. The CDR3 DNA reads TGTGCCAGCAGTTTAGGTTCAGATGCGGAGTATTTT.

The chain couples TRBV20-1 to TRBJ2-1; TRBD2 matches at 8 bases. The CDR3 is 18 residues long. CDR1 DFQATT and CDR2 SNEGSKA come from the germline V gene (reference sequence). V gave up 2 bases and J gave up 0 bases; unmatched junction bases: 12. CDR3 nucleotide sequence: TGCAGTGCTAGACCCTACGGATTAGCGGGACTCTCCTACAATGAGCAGTTCTTC. This sequence encodes CSARPYGLAGLSYNEQFF.

The rearrangement links TRBV6-5 to TRBJ2-4, with 7 bases aligning to TRBD2. Gene TRBJ2-7 matches the end of the DNA better, so the J call may be wrong. This CDR3 comprises 11 residues. Per germline, CDR1 MNHEY and CDR2 SVGAGI. CDR3 residues: CAGGRANEQYF. The CDR3 DNA follows: TGTGCGGGAGGGAGGGCCAACGAGCAGTACTTC.

This chain links TRBV6-1 with TRBJ2-5, with 7 bases aligning to TRBD2. With V trimmed by 6 bases and J by 0 bases, 13 bases remained unmatched. The CDR3 spans 17 residues. Per the germline V gene, CDR1 is MNHNS and CDR2 is SASEGT. DNA of the CDR3: TGTGCCAGCAGCCGCCTCCGCGTACTAGCGAACCAAGAGACCCAGTACTTC. Protein product: CASSRLRVLANQETQYF.

The chain employs TRBV5-1 and TRBJ1-4; D is possibly TRBD1 (5 bases). Trimming removed 0 bases from V and 2 bases from J, with 14 bases in between. The CDR3 covers 17 residues. CDR1 SGHRS and CDR2 YFSETQ come from the germline V gene. The chain's CDR3 is CASSLDVRVTTNEKLFF. The CDR3 nucleotides read TGCGCCAGCAGCTTGGACGTCAGGGTGACGACTAATGAAAAACTGTTTTTT.

The chain carries TRBV5-1 and TRBJ1-6, with 10 positions matching TRBD1. This CDR3 is 15 amino acids long. Trimming cost V 4 bases and J 8 bases; bases outside gene matches: 6. Germline CDR1 is SGHRS and CDR2 is YFSETQ. CDR3 nucleotide sequence: TGCGCCAGCAGCCTTGGCGGGACAGGGGATTCACCCCTCCACTTT. Its translation: CASSLGGTGDSPLHF.

The V call is TRBV2, the J call TRBJ2-4; D gene uncertain. The length of the CDR3 is 12 residues. Germline assignment: CDR1 SNHLY and CDR2 FYNNEI. Trimming stripped 6 bases from V and 8 bases from J, with 11 bases between. As DNA, the CDR3 is TGTGCCAGCAGGTCGTCCGGGTACATTCAGTACTTC. As protein: CASRSSGYIQYF.

This clonotype was picked up a small number of times. This chain links TRBV20-1 with TRBJ2-3; D unclear. Germline values: CDR1 DFQATT, CDR2 SNEGSKA (reference sequence). The CDR3 covers 13 residues. V was pared by 2 bases and J by 1 base, with 7 bases between. CDR3 coding DNA: TGCAGTGCTAGATCGTACGGCACAGATACGCAGTATTTT. It encodes CSARSYGTDTQYF.

The sample holds a few counts of this clonotype. The chain links TRBV28 to TRBJ1-6; no clear D. V was cut by 1 base and J by 10 bases, with 2 bases left in between. Germline V gene data show CDR1 as MDHEN and CDR2 as SYDVKM. The length of the CDR3 is 11 residues. The CDR3 region has the DNA TGTGCCAGCAGTTTATTCTCACCCCTCCACTTT. Protein product: CASSLFSPLHF.

The chain couples TRBV12-3 or TRBV12-4 to TRBJ1-5; D is ambiguous. V dropped 8 bases and J dropped 5 bases, with 7 bases sitting between them. The CDR3 has 11 amino acids. The CDR3 DNA reads as TGTGCCAGCGCCGAGGATCAGCCCCAGCATTTT. It yields the protein CASAEDQPQHF.

The chain joins TRBV20-1 to TRBJ1-2; D remains unclear. The CDR3 loop spans 14 amino acids. Germline CDR1 reads DFQATT; CDR2 reads SNEGSKA (reference sequence). The germline V and J ends were trimmed by 4 bases and 1 base, with 13 bases remaining between them. CDR3: CSAKRVGNNYGYTF. In nucleotides, the CDR3 is TGCAGTGCTAAACGGGTCGGCAATAACTATGGCTACACCTTC.

The J gene is TRBJ1-1, the V gene TRBV9; D not certain. V was shortened by 0 bases and J by 3 bases, with 12 bases between the two germline ends. The CDR3 extends over 15 amino acids. Germline V gene lookup returns CDR1 SGDLS and CDR2 YYNGEE. CDR3 coding DNA: TGTGCCAGCAGCGTAGGGAGGGTAGAATACACTGAAGCTTTCTTT. Protein sequence: CASSVGRVEYTEAFF.

V and J are TRBV6-2 or TRBV6-3 and TRBJ1-2; the match to TRBD1 covers 7 bases. The CDR3 covers 14 residues. Germline-derived CDR1 and CDR2 are MNHEY and SVGEGT. J was trimmed by 4 bases and V by 4 bases; bases with no gene match: 6. The CDR3 is CASSSPGQSYGYTF. The CDR3 DNA reads as TGTGCCAGCAGTTCCCCGGGACAGAGCTATGGCTACACCTTC.

The V and J genes are TRBV28 and TRBJ1-2; maybe TRBD1 (5 bases). CDR1 is MDHEN and CDR2 is SYDVKM in the germline V gene. This CDR3 has 14 amino acids. The V gene lost 5 bases and the J gene lost 1 base, with 11 bases spanning the gap. As DNA, the CDR3 is TGTGCCAGCAGTAGACAGCCGGTTAACTATGGCTACACCTTC. Protein: CASSRQPVNYGYTF.

The table lists this clonotype with a few counts. The chain combines TRBV6-2 or TRBV6-3 with TRBJ2-5; the match to TRBD2 covers 7 bases. Germline assignment: CDR1 MNHEY and CDR2 SVGEGT. The CDR3 spans 14 residues. Germline trimming cut 3 bases from V and 6 bases from J; bases unmatched to any gene: 7. The DNA for the CDR3 is TGTGCCAGCAGTTATGCGGGAGAAAGAAAGACCCAGTACTTC. This sequence encodes CASSYAGERKTQYF.

The rearrangement joins TRBV9 to TRBJ1-1, with D possibly matching TRBD1 (5 bases). This CDR3 has 15 residues. CDR1 and CDR2 from the germline V gene are SGDLS and YYNGEE. V gave up 0 bases and J gave up 5 bases, with 14 bases separating them. CDR3 bases: TGTGCCAGCAGCGTAGGGGGGGTAGATGGGACTGAAGCTTTCTTT. Translating gives CASSVGGVDGTEAFF.

The chain couples TRBV29-1 to TRBJ1-1; D not resolved. The germline V gene has CDR1 SQVTM and CDR2 ANQGSEA. The CDR3 has 13 residues. The V end lost 0 bases, the J end lost 1 base, and 6 bases lay between the germline ends. CDR3 region: CSVEDHSNTEAFF. The CDR3 DNA is TGCAGCGTTGAAGATCACTCGAACACTGAAGCTTTCTTT.

The V and J genes are TRBV5-6 and TRBJ1-2, with D possibly matching TRBD1 (5 bases). Looked up from germline, CDR1 is SGHDT and CDR2 is YYEEEE. V dropped 0 bases and J dropped 4 bases, with 13 bases sitting between them. This CDR3 has 15 residues. Here the CDR3 reads CASSLALTVTYGYTF. CDR3 DNA sequence: TGTGCCAGCAGCTTGGCCCTGACAGTTACCTATGGCTACACCTTC.

This clonotype has a handful of counts. The rearrangement links TRBV2 to TRBJ2-7, with D uncertain. This CDR3 spans 15 amino acids. Trimming took off 1 base at V and 2 bases at J, with 12 bases between the two ends. CDR1 and CDR2 from the germline V gene are SNHLY and FYNNEI. The CDR3 DNA reads as TGTGCCAGCAGTGAAGGTCGAGAACTTACCTACGAGCAGTACTTC. It codes for CASSEGRELTYEQYF. Looking up the rest from reference TRBV2 and TRBJ2-7 gives the full variable domain: EPEVTQTPSHQVTQMGQEVILRCVPISNHLYFYWYRQILGQKVEFLVSFYNNEISEKSEIFDDQFSVERPDGSNFTLKIRSTKLEDSAMYFCASSEGRELTYEQYFGPGTRLTVT.

In its sample, this clonotype was seen a few times. The V gene is TRBV7-9, the J gene TRBJ2-1; the D is unclear. The germline V gene encodes CDR1 SEHNR and CDR2 FQNEAQ (reference sequence). The V end lost 5 bases, the J end lost 2 bases, and 16 bases lay between the germline ends. The CDR3 runs 16 residues. This CDR3 is CASSPPSSRPYNEQFF. The CDR3 nucleotides are TGTGCCAGCAGCCCGCCGAGTAGCCGCCCCTACAATGAGCAGTTCTTC. Drawing the rest from reference TRBV7-9 and TRBJ2-1, the complete variable domain is DTGVSQNPRHKITKRGQNVTFRCDPISEHNRLYWYRQTLGQGPEFLTYFQNEAQLEKSRLLSDRFSAERPKGSFSTLEIQRTEQGDSAMYLCASSPPSSRPYNEQFFGPGTRLTVL.

The genes are TRBV29-1 and TRBJ1-1; D gene uncertain. Germline CDR1 is SQVTM and CDR2 is ANQGSEA. CDR3 length: 11 residues. V was clipped by 4 bases and J by 5 bases, with 8 bases between them. This CDR3 reads CSVGWRTEAFF. The DNA for the CDR3 is TGCAGCGTTGGGTGGAGAACTGAAGCTTTCTTT.

This clonotype was observed a few times. V gene TRBV6-2 or TRBV6-3 combines with J gene TRBJ2-1; TRBD1 aligns across 10 bases. CDR1 and CDR2 from the germline V gene are MNHEY and SVGEGT. V shed 1 base, J shed 6 bases, and the junction held 6 bases outside the gene matches. This CDR3 has 16 residues. The CDR3 spells CASSYFPRQGANEQFF. The CDR3 DNA reads as TGTGCCAGCAGTTACTTCCCCCGACAGGGGGCCAATGAGCAGTTCTTC.

The chain is built from TRBV6-1 and TRBJ2-7; 15 bases match TRBD2. CDR3 size: 18 residues. The J segment lost 7 bases and the V segment lost 6 bases, leaving 16 bases of the junction unmatched. Germline V lookup: CDR1 MNHNS, CDR2 SASEGT. This CDR3 reads CASSHGTSGRYLVREQYF. In DNA, the CDR3 is TGTGCCAGCAGCCATGGGACTAGCGGGAGGTACCTCGTGAGGGAGCAGTACTTC.

A note on this clonotype: Since no conserved phenylalanine or tryptophan closes the CDR3, a read error is the likely cause. This rearrangement joins TRBV4-1 to TRBJ1-4; D ambiguous. Germline CDR1 and CDR2: MGHRA and YSYEKL. V gave up 4 bases and J gave up 4 bases, with 4 bases separating them. The CDR3 is 12 residues long. CDR3 loop: CASSRLNEKLFV. CDR3 DNA: TGCGCCAGCAGCCGCCTTAATGAAAAACTGTTTGTT.